This T cell receptor (beta chain) is drawn from a study of cytomegalovirus exposure and HLA in healthy donors. Across the study: In a later analysis, the approximately 120 validation repertoires were reported to have used the same platform as the 650 to 800 first-cohort repertoires.

Profiling relied on immunoSEQ multiplex PCR, and the TCRdb table lists in-frame clones only, not all of them. The sample records around 250,000 clones, 80% to 95% being singletons. Per the germline V gene, CDR1 is MDHEN and CDR2 is SYDVKM. CDR3 size: 14 residues. J was trimmed by 0 bases and V by 6 bases; bases with no gene match: 4. The chain combines TRBV28 with TRBJ1-2; 7 positions agree with TRBD1. Sequences were obtained from PBMCs. This clonotype was obtained from a woman in her 30s in good health and CMV-seronegative. The CDR3 region is CASRSGTANYGYTF. CDR3 DNA: TGTGCCAGCAGATCCGGGACAGCTAACTATGGCTACACCTTC.